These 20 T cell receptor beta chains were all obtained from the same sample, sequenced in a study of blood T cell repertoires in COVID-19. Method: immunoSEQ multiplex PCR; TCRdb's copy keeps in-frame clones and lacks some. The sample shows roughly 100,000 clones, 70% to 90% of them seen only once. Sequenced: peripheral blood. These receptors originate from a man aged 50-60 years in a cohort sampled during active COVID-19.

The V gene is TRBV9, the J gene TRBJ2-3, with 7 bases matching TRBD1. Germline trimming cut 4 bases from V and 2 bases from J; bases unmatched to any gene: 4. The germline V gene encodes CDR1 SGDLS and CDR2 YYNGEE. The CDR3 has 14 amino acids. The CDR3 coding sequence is TGTGCCAGCAGCCAGGGGGTACTCACAGATACGCAGTATTTT. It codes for CASSQGVLTDTQYF.

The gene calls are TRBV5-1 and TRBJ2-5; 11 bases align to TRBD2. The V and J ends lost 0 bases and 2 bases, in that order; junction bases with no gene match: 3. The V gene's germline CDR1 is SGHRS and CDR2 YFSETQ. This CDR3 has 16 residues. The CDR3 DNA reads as TGCGCCAGCAGCTTGGTGGCTAGCGGGGGGCAAGAGACCCAGTACTTC. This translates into CASSLVASGGQETQYF.

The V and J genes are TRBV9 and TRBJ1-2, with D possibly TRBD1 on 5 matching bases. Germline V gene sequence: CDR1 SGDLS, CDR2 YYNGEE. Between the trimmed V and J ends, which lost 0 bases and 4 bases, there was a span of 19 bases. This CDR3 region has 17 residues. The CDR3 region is CASSVGGRAIGSYGYTF. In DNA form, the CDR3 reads TGTGCCAGCAGCGTAGGGGGCAGGGCCATTGGGTCCTATGGCTACACCTTC.

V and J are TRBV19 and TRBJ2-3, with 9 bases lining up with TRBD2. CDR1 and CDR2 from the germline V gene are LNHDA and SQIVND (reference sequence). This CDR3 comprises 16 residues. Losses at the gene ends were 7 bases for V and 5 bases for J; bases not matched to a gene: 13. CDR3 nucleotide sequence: TGTGCCAGTACTGCGGGGGGGCTGAAGGGACAAGATACGCAGTATTTT. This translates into CASTAGGLKGQDTQYF.

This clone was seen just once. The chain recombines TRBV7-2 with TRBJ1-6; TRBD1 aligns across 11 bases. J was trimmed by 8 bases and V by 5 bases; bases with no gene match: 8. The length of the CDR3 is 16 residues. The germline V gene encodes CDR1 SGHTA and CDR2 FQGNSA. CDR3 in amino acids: CASSLRWTGGDSPLHF. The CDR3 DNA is TGTGCCAGCAGCCTACGATGGACAGGGGGCGATTCACCCCTCCACTTT. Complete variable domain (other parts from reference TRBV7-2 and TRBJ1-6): GAGVSQSPSNKVTEKGKDVELRCDPISGHTALYWYRQSLGQGLEFLIYFQGNSAPDKSGLPSDRFSAERTGGSVSTLTIQRTQQEDSAVYLCASSLRWTGGDSPLHFGNGTRLTVT.

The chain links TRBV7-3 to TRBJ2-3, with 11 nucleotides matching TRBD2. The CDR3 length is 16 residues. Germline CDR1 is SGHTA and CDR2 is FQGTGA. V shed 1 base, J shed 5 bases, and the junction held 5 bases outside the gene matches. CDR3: CASSLIAGGQKDTQYF. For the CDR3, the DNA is TGTGCCAGCAGCTTAATAGCGGGGGGGCAAAAAGATACGCAGTATTTT. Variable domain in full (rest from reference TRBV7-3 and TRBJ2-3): GAGVSQTPSNKVTEKGKYVELRCDPISGHTALYWYRQSLGQGPEFLIYFQGTGAADDSGLPNDRFFAVRPEGSVSTLKIQRTERGDSAVYLCASSLIAGGQKDTQYFGPGTRLTVL.

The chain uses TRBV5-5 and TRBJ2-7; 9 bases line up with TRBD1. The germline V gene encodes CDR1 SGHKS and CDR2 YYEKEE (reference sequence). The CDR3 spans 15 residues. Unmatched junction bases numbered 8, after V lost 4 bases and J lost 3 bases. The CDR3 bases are TGTGCCAGCAGCATTAGCCGGGACAGGGACTACGAGCAGTACGTC. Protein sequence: CASSISRDRDYEQYV.

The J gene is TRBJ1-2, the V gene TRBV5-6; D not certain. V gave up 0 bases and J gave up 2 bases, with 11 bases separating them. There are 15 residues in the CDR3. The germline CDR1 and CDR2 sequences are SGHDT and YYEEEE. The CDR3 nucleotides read TGTGCCAGCAGCTTGGCTGGAGGTTCAAACTATGGCTACACCTTC. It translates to CASSLAGGSNYGYTF.

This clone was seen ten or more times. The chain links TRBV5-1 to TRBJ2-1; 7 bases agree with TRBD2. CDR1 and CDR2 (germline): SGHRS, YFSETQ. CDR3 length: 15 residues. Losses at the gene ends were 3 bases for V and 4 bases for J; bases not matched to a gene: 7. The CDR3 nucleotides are TGCGCCAGCAGCTCCATGGGCGGGGGTTACAATGAGCAGTTCTTC. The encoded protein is CASSSMGGGYNEQFF. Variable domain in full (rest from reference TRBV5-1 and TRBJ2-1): KAGVTQTPRYLIKTRGQQVTLSCSPISGHRSVSWYQQTPGQGLQFLFEYFSETQRNKGNFPGRFSGRQFSNSRSEMNVSTLELGDSALYLCASSSMGGGYNEQFFGPGTRLTVL.

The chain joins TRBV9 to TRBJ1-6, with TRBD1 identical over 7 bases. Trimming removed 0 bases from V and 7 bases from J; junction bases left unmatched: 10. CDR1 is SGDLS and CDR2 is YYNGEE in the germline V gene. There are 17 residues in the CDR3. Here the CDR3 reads CASSVVPYTGANSPLHF. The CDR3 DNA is TGTGCCAGCAGCGTAGTCCCGTATACAGGGGCCAATTCACCCCTCCACTTT.

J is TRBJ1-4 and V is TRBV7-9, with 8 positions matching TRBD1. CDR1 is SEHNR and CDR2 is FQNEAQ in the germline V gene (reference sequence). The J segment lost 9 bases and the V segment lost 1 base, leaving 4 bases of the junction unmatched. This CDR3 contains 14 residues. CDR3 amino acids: CASSLEQGVQKLFF. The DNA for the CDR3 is TGTGCCAGCAGCTTAGAACAGGGGGTACAAAAACTGTTTTTT.

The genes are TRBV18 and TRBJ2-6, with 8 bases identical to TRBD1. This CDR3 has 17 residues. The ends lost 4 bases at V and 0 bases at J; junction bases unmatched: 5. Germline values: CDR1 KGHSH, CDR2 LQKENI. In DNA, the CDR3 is TGTGCCAGCTCACAACAGGGGGGATCCTCTGGGGCCAACGTCCTGACTTTC. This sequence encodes CASSQQGGSSGANVLTF.

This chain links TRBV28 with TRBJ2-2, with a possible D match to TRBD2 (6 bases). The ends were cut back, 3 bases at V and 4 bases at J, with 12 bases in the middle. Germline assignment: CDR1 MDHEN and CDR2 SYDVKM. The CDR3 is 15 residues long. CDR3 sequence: CASSLWEDGTGELFF. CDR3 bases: TGTGCCAGCAGTTTGTGGGAGGACGGCACCGGGGAGCTGTTTTTT.

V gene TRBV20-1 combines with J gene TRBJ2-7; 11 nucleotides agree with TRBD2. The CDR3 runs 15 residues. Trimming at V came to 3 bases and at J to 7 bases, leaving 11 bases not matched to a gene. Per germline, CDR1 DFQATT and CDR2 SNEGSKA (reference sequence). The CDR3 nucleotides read TGCAGTGCTAGTGAACGACTAGCGGGGAATAATGAGCAGTACTTC. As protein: CSASERLAGNNEQYF.

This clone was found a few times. CDR3 bases: TGTGCCAGTAGTTTCCTGGGGGGGGCGCAGGCTCCGCCCCAGCATTTT. Protein sequence: CASSFLGGAQAPPQHF. The V call is TRBV19, the J call TRBJ1-5, with D possibly matching TRBD1 (6 bases). The germline CDR1 and CDR2 sequences are LNHDA and SQIVND (reference sequence). This CDR3 contains 16 residues. Trimming stripped 5 bases from V and 9 bases from J, with 23 bases between. The whole variable domain, filled in from reference TRBV19 and TRBJ1-5, reads DGGITQSPKYLFRKEGQNVTLSCEQNLNHDAMYWYRQDPGQGLRLIYYSQIVNDFQKGDIAEGYSVSREKKESFPLTVTSAQKNPTAFYLCASSFLGGAQAPPQHFGDGTRLSIL.

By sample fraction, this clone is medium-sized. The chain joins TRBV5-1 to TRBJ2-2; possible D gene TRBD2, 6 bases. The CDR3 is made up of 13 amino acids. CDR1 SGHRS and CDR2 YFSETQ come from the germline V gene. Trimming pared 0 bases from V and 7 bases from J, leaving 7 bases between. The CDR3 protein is CASSLGGNGELFF. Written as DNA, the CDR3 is TGCGCCAGCAGCTTGGGCGGGAACGGGGAGCTGTTTTTT.

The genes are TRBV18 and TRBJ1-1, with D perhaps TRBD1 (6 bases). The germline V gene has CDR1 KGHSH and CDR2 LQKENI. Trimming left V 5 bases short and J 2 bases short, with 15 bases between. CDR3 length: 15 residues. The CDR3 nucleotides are TGTGCCAGCTCATCGGACCCGGGGGGCAACACTGAAGCTTTCTTT. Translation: CASSSDPGGNTEAFF.

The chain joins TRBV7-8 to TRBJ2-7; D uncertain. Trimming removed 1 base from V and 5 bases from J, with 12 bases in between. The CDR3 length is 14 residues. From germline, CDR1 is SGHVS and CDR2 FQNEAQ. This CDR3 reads CASSLGQVINEQYF. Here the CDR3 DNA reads TGTGCCAGCAGCTTAGGGCAGGTAATCAACGAGCAGTACTTC.

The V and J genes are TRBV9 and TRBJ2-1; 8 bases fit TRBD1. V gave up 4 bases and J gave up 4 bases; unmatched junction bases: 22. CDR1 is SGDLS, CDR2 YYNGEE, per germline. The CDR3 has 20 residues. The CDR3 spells CASSHRGVDTPGGKYNEQFF. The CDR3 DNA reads TGTGCCAGCAGCCACAGGGGGGTTGACACCCCAGGGGGGAAATACAATGAGCAGTTCTTC.

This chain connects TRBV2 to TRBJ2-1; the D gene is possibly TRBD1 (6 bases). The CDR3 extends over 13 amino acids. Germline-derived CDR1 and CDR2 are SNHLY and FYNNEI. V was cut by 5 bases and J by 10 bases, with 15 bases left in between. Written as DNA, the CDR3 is TGTGCCAGCAGTTTGACAGGCGTGGGGGAGCAGTTCTTC. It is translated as CASSLTGVGEQFF.